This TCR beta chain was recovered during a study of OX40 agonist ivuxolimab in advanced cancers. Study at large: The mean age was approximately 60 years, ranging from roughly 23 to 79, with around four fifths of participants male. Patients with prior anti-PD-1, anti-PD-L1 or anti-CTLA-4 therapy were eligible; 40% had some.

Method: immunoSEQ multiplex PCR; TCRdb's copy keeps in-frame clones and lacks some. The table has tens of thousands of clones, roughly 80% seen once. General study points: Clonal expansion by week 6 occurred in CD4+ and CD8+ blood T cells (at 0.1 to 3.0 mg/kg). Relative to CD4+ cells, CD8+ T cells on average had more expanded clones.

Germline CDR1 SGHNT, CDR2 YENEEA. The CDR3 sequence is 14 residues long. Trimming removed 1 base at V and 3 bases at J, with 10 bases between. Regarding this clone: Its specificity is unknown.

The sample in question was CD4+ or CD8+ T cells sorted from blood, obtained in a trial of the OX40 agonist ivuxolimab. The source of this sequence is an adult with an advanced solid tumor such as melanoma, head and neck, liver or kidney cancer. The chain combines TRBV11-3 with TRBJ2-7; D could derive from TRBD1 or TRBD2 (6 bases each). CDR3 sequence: CASSLGGAGYEQYF. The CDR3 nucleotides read TGTGCCAGCAGCTTAGGGGGGGCTGGCTACGAGCAGTACTTC.